Each of the 21 T cell receptor beta chains below was sequenced from the same sample in a study of blood T cell repertoires in COVID-19. Profiling relied on immunoSEQ multiplex PCR, and the TCRdb table lists in-frame clones only, not all of them. Of about 180,000 clones listed, approximately 88% are singletons. Sequencing input: peripheral blood. The receptor source for this set is a woman aged 25 to 39 with acute or convalescent COVID-19.

The chain employs TRBV10-2 and TRBJ1-4; weak D call: TRBD1 (6 bases). CDR1 is WSHSY and CDR2 is SAAADI in the germline V gene. The V gene lost 10 bases and the J gene lost 3 bases, with 15 bases spanning the gap. The CDR3 has 14 residues. The CDR3, as DNA: TGCGCCACTTGGAGGACAGAGTCTAATGAAAAACTGTTTTTT. The encoded protein is CATWRTESNEKLFF.

The chain couples TRBV28 to TRBJ1-2; D is perhaps TRBD1 (5 bases). CDR3 length: 13 amino acids. The ends were cut back, 6 bases at V and 5 bases at J, with 13 bases in the middle. Germline assignment: CDR1 MDHEN and CDR2 SYDVKM. CDR3 amino acids: CASSPQGTYGYTF. CDR3 nucleotide sequence: TGTGCCAGCAGCCCGCAGGGCACTTATGGCTACACCTTC.

The chain carries TRBV28 and TRBJ2-4, with 8 bases lining up with TRBD2. CDR1 is MDHEN, CDR2 SYDVKM, per germline. Trimming cost V 5 bases and J 7 bases; bases outside gene matches: 13. The CDR3 has 16 amino acids. The CDR3 loop is CASSTVRAGGVNIQYF. CDR3 coding DNA: TGTGCCAGCAGTACTGTCAGGGCCGGGGGGGTGAACATTCAGTACTTC.

The chain recombines TRBV5-1 with TRBJ2-2; a possible D gene is TRBD1 (6 bases). CDR1 is SGHRS and CDR2 is YFSETQ in the germline V gene. Trimming removed 2 bases from V and 5 bases from J, with 13 bases in between. The CDR3 runs to 15 residues. CDR3 region: CASSLSGVGTGELFF. In DNA, the CDR3 is TGCGCCAGCAGCTTATCAGGGGTTGGGACCGGGGAGCTGTTTTTT.

This clone was seen a single time. This chain joins TRBV9 and TRBJ1-1, with D perhaps matching TRBD1 (6 bases). There are 15 residues in the CDR3. From germline, CDR1 is SGDLS and CDR2 YYNGEE. Trimming pared 0 bases from V and 0 bases from J, leaving 9 bases between. This CDR3 reads CASSVDGQMNTEAFF. The CDR3 DNA follows: TGTGCCAGCAGCGTAGATGGACAGATGAACACTGAAGCTTTCTTT.

The chain recombines TRBV9 with TRBJ2-1, with 7 bases fitting TRBD1. J lost 7 bases, V lost 4 bases, and 11 bases had no gene match. This CDR3 has 15 residues. CDR1 and CDR2 from the germline V gene are SGDLS and YYNGEE. The CDR3 spells CASSQTDRDRNEQFF. The CDR3 nucleotides are TGTGCCAGCAGCCAGACCGACAGGGATCGGAATGAGCAGTTCTTC. The full variable domain, with the rest looked up from reference TRBV9 and TRBJ2-1, is DSGVTQTPKHLITATGQRVTLRCSPRSGDLSVYWYQQSLDQGLQFLIQYYNGEERAKGNILERFSAQQFPDLHSELNLSSLELGDSALYFCASSQTDRDRNEQFFGPGTRLTVL.

The chain is built from TRBV10-3 and TRBJ2-5; TRBD1 matches at 7 bases. Germline trimming cut 2 bases from V and 4 bases from J; bases unmatched to any gene: 4. This CDR3 has 14 amino acids. Germline CDR1 and CDR2: ENHRY and SYGVKD. This CDR3 is CAISEDRARETQYF. The CDR3 DNA sequence: TGTGCCATCAGTGAGGACAGGGCAAGAGAGACCCAGTACTTC.

The rearrangement uses TRBV11-2 and TRBJ1-2; D gene unclear. Germline CDR1 and CDR2: SGHAT and FQNNGV. The germline V and J ends were trimmed by 3 bases and 6 bases, with 11 bases remaining between them. The CDR3 spans 13 residues. The CDR3 sequence is CASSFAGVHGYTF. The DNA of the CDR3 is TGTGCCAGCAGCTTCGCCGGGGTCCATGGCTACACCTTC.

The chain links TRBV7-9 to TRBJ2-7; a weak D match, TRBD1 (5 bases). This CDR3 has 14 amino acids. Deletions cut 1 base from V and 5 bases from J, with 12 bases between. Germline CDR1 and CDR2: SEHNR and FQNEAQ (reference sequence). CDR3 DNA: TGTGCCAGCAGCTTAGGAGCCTCAGGGAACGAGCAGTACTTC. Encoded protein: CASSLGASGNEQYF.

The chain uses TRBV21-1 and TRBJ1-4; the table's TRBD1 call for D was not verified on the DNA. TRBV21-1 is described as a pseudogene. The CDR3 has 13 residues. CDR3 in DNA: TGTGCCAGCCAGGGATCAACTAATGAAAAACTGTTTTTT. Translating it yields CASQGSTNEKLFF.

The V gene is TRBV9, the J gene TRBJ2-3; 8 bases are shared with TRBD2. CDR1 is SGDLS and CDR2 is YYNGEE in the germline V gene. V was clipped by 2 bases and J by 9 bases; unmatched bases: 5. This CDR3 is built from 13 residues. The DNA for the CDR3 is TGTGCCAGCAGCGTTCTTATAGCGGGAACGCAGTATTTT. Translating it yields CASSVLIAGTQYF.

The table lists this clone with a few counts. This chain links TRBV10-3 with TRBJ1-6; D unresolved. Between the trimmed V and J ends, which lost 6 bases and 0 bases, there was a span of 9 bases. The length of the CDR3 is 15 residues. Germline lookup yields CDR1 ENHRY and CDR2 SYGVKD. The CDR3 protein is CAIRREGSYNSPLHF. The CDR3 DNA is TGTGCCATCAGACGTGAGGGCTCCTATAATTCACCCCTCCACTTT.

This chain joins TRBV6-5 and TRBJ1-5; 7 bases agree with TRBD1. Germline lookup yields CDR1 MNHEY and CDR2 SVGAGI. J was trimmed by 0 bases and V by 7 bases; bases with no gene match: 6. CDR3 length: 15 residues. Here the CDR3 reads CASTPGQYSNQPQHF. DNA for the CDR3: TGTGCCAGCACCCCGGGACAGTATAGCAATCAGCCCCAGCATTTT.

This rearrangement joins TRBV10-3 to TRBJ2-3; D remains ambiguous. From germline, CDR1 is ENHRY and CDR2 SYGVKD. The CDR3 length is 11 residues. Trimming removed 7 bases at V and 3 bases at J, with 5 bases between. CDR3 DNA: TGTGCCATCAAACGGACAGATACGCAGTATTTT. Protein product: CAIKRTDTQYF.

The rearrangement joins TRBV6-5 to TRBJ1-1; 8 bases agree with TRBD1. Germline V gives CDR1 MNHEY, CDR2 SVGAGI. The ends lost 10 bases at V and 11 bases at J; junction bases unmatched: 12. The CDR3 spans 12 residues. The DNA for the CDR3 is TGTGCCACCAAAGACCAGGGGGCGCGGGCTTTCTTT. Translated: CATKDQGARAFF.

The V gene is TRBV28, the J gene TRBJ1-6; possibly TRBD1 for D (5 bases). This CDR3 spans 18 amino acids. Germline V lookup: CDR1 MDHEN, CDR2 SYDVKM. V shed 1 base and J shed 7 bases, with 20 bases lying between them. The DNA of the CDR3 is TGTGCCAGCAGTTTATATCGAGCGGGGACCGTCCTGAATTCACCCCTCCACTTT. Amino acids: CASSLYRAGTVLNSPLHF.

V and J are TRBV27 and TRBJ2-1; maybe TRBD2 (5 bases). CDR3 length equals 13 residues. Germline V gives CDR1 MNHEY, CDR2 SMNVEV (reference sequence). With 4 bases removed from V and 7 bases from J, the gap between germline ends came to 11 bases. The CDR3 region has the DNA TGTGCCAGCAGTTCCCGGACTCGTAATGAGCAGTTCTTC. This gives the protein CASSSRTRNEQFF.

V is TRBV15 and J is TRBJ1-4; D is undetermined. This CDR3 region has 15 residues. Germline CDR1 and CDR2: LNHNV and YYDKDF (reference sequence). V lost 1 base and J 0 bases, leaving 6 bases between the germline ends. CDR3 protein: CATSRGGSTNEKLFF. CDR3 DNA: TGTGCCACCAGCAGAGGAGGATCAACTAATGAAAAACTGTTTTTT.

This rearrangement joins TRBV7-2 to TRBJ2-7; the match to TRBD2 covers 7 bases. CDR3 length equals 13 residues. Germline assignment: CDR1 SGHTA and CDR2 FQGNSA. V was pared by 4 bases and J by 3 bases, with 3 bases of the junction left unmatched. This CDR3 reads CASSSRTSYEQYF. The CDR3 coding sequence is TGTGCCAGCAGCTCCAGGACTAGCTACGAGCAGTACTTC.

The chain is built from TRBV12-3 or TRBV12-4 and TRBJ1-2, with 7 bases matching TRBD1. The CDR3 extends over 13 amino acids. The junction had 7 bases not matched to a gene; V was cut back by 5 bases and J by 7 bases. CDR3 in DNA: TGTGCCAGCAGTCCACGACAGGGAACTGGCTACACCTTC. This gives the protein CASSPRQGTGYTF.

This sequence joins TRBV14 and TRBJ1-6; TRBD1 aligns across 10 bases. Unmatched junction bases numbered 9, after V lost 3 bases and J lost 10 bases. The CDR3 is 16 amino acids. CDR1 is SGHDN and CDR2 is FVKESK in the germline V gene. DNA for the CDR3: TGTGCCAGCAGCCATCGCCCGGGACAGGGGCGATCACCCCTCCACTTT. It yields the protein CASSHRPGQGRSPLHF.